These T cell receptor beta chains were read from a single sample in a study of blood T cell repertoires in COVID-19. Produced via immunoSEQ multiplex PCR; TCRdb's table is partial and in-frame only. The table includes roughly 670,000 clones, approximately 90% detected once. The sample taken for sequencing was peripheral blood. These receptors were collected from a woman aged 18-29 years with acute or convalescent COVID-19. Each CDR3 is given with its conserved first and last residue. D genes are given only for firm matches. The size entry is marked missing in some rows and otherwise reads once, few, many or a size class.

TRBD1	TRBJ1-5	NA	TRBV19	TGTGCCAGTAGTCCGGGGACAGGCGGCAGGGGTCAGCCCCAGCATTTT	CASSPGTGGRGQPQHF
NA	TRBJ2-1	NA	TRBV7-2	TGTGCCAGCAGCCAGGGTTTACTTGGGCAGTTCTTC	CASSQGLLGQFF
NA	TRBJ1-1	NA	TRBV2	TGTGCCAGCAGTTCTACCGGTTTGAACACTGAAGCTTTCTTT	CASSSTGLNTEAFF
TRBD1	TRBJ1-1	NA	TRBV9	TGTGCCAGCAGCGTTGGAGGGACAGGGACTGAAGCTTTCTTT	CASSVGGTGTEAFF
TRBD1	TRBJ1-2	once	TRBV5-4	TGTGCCAGCAGCTTCATCTTACGGGACAGGGGGCTTGGCTACACCTTC	CASSFILRDRGLGYTF
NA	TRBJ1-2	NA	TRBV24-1	TGTGCCACCAGTGACCGTTCGTCTAGGAGGAAGGATGGCTACACCTTC	CATSDRSSRRKDGYTF
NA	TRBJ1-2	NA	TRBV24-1	TGTGCCACCAGTGATCCGCGGGCGTATGGCTACACCTTC	CATSDPRAYGYTF
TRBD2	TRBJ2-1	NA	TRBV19	TGTGCCAGTAGACCACTCGAGGGACTAGCGGGGGGCAATGAGCAGTTCTTC	CASRPLEGLAGGNEQFF
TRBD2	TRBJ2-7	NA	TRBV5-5	TGTGCCAGCAGCTCCCTAGCGGGGGGGCGCGAGCAGTACTTC	CASSSLAGGREQYF
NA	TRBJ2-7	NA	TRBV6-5	TGTGCCAGCAGTTACTCGCCGGACAGCTCCTACGAGCAGTACTTC	CASSYSPDSSYEQYF
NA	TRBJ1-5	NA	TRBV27	TGTGCCAGCAGTCTCGGAAGGGGAAAACAGCCCCAGCATTTT	CASSLGRGKQPQHF
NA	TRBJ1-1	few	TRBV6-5	TGTGCCAGCACCGAAACCCGGAGCGTCACTGAAGCTTTCTTT	CASTETRSVTEAFF
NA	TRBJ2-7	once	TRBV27	TGTGCCAGCAGTTTAGGCCAGGGCCTTCTAACGTACTTC	CASSLGQGLLTYF
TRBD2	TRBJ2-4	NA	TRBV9	TGTGCCAGCAGCGTAGGCGGGGGGCTACTAGCCAAAAACATTCAGTACTTC	CASSVGGGLLAKNIQYF
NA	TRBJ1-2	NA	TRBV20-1	TGCAGTGCTAGTTGGCAGGGTCAGGGTGGCTACACCTTC	CSASWQGQGGYTF
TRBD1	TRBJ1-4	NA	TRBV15	TGTGCCACCAGCGAGACAGGGCCTAATGAAAAACTGTTTTTT	CATSETGPNEKLFF
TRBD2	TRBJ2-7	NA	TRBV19	TGTGCCAGTAGCTCCCGGGGGGGGCTCTCCTACGAGCAGTACTTC	CASSSRGGLSYEQYF
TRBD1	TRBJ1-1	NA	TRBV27	TGTGCCAGCAGAGCATCAGGGGGCGCTGGGACTGAAGCTTTCTTT	CASRASGGAGTEAFF
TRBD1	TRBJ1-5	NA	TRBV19	TGTGCCAGTAGTAGACAGGGATTAAGGCCCCAGCATTTT	CASSRQGLRPQHF
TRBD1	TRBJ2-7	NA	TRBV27	TGTGCCAGCAGTCCCCCCGGGACAGGGGTCCACGAGCAGTACTTC	CASSPPGTGVHEQYF
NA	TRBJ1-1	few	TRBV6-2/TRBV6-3	TGTGCCAGCAGTTACTCTGATCTGCGCACCAACACTGAAGCTTTCTTT	CASSYSDLRTNTEAFF
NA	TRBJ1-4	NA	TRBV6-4	TGTGCCAGCAGTGAAAAGACAGTCGAGAATCAAAAACTGTTTTTT	CASSEKTVENQKLFF
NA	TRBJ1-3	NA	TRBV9	TGTGCCAGCAGCGTGGCGGGCTCTGGAAACACCATATATTTT	CASSVAGSGNTIYF
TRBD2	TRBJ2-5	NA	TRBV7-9	TGTGCCAGCAGCTTAGTAGCGGGGGGGTCTGAGACCCAGTACTTC	CASSLVAGGSETQYF
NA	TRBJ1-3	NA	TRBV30	TGTGCCTGGAGTGTAAGCGCAACGGTCTATGGAAACACCATATATTTT	CAWSVSATVYGNTIYF
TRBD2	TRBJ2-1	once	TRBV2	TGTGCCAGCCTACTAGCGGTGAGAGAGCAGTTCTTC	CASLLAVREQFF
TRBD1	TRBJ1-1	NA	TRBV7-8	TGTGCCAGCAGCTTTCCCGGGACAGGGGGTACTGAAGCTTTCTTT	CASSFPGTGGTEAFF
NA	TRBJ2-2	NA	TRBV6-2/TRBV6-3	TGTGCCAGCAGCCCCGGTGTCGGGGAGGATCACACCGGGGAGCTGTTTTTT	CASSPGVGEDHTGELFF
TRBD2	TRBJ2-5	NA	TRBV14	TGTGCCAGCAGCCAAGAAGTGATCGGGGGGGCTTCAGAGACCCAGTACTTC	CASSQEVIGGASETQYF
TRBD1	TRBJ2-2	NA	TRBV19	TGTGCCAGTAGTCCTAGGACAGGGGGCGCGGTCGGGGAGCTGTTTTTT	CASSPRTGGAVGELFF
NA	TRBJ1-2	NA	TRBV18	TGTGCCAGCTCGTACCCCCAGGGAGGCTACACCTTC	CASSYPQGGYTF
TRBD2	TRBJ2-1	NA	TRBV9	TGTGCCAGCAGCGTAGTCCCTAGCGGGGGGCGCAGTGAGCAGTTCTTC	CASSVVPSGGRSEQFF
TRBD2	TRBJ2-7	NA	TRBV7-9	TGTGCCAGCAGCTTTCCAACCCTGGGGGGGGCCTACGAGCAGTACTTC	CASSFPTLGGAYEQYF
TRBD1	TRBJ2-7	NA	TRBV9	TGTGCCAGCAGCGCGGAACCGGGACAGGGGTACGAGCAGTACTTC	CASSAEPGQGYEQYF
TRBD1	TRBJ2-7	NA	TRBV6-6	TGTGCCAGCAGTCCCGGGACAGGGGGCTCCAACGAGCAGTACTTC	CASSPGTGGSNEQYF
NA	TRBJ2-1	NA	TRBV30	TGTGCCTGGAGTTCCCGTAATGAGCAGTTCTTC	CAWSSRNEQFF
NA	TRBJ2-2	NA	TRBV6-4	TGTGCCAGCAGTGACTCAGTCAGATCGAACACCGGGGAGCTGTTTTTT	CASSDSVRSNTGELFF
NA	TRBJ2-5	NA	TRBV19	TGTGCCAGTAGTATTGGAGGCAGGGGAGGGAACCAAGAGACCCAGTACTTC	CASSIGGRGGNQETQYF
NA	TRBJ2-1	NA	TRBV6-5	TGTGCCAGCAGTTCAGGATGGGTTGAGCAGTTCTTC	CASSSGWVEQFF
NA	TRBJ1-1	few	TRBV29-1	TGCAGCGCTAGATGGGGGGAAACTGAAGCTTTCTTT	CSARWGETEAFF
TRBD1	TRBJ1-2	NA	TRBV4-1	TGCGCCAGCAGCGAAGGACAGGGGGCATTCTATGGCTACACCTTC	CASSEGQGAFYGYTF
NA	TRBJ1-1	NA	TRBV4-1	TGCGCCAGCAGCCAAGGGGGCAGAGCTGAAGCTTTCTTT	CASSQGGRAEAFF
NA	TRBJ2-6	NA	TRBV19	TGTGCCAGTAGCCCGAGGCAGGGGTCGATTGGGGCCAACGTCCTGACTTTC	CASSPRQGSIGANVLTF
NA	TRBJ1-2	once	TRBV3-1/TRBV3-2	TGTGCCAGCAGCCGGGACACCAACTATGGCTACACCTTC	CASSRDTNYGYTF
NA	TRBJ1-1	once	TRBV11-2	TGTGCCACCGCGCGGGGGGGCGGGGGCGGTTACACTGAAGCTTTCTTT	CATARGGGGGYTEAFF
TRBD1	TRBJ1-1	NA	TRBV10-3	TGTGCCATCCGTACACCGACAGGGCGAACTGAAGCTTTCTTT	CAIRTPTGRTEAFF
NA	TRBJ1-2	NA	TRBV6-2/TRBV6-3	TGTGCCAGCAGTTACTCGATACTGGGCAACTATGGCTACACCTTC	CASSYSILGNYGYTF
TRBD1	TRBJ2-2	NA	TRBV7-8	TGTGCCAGCGGCAGGGGGACAGGGCAAACCGGGGAGCTGTTTTTT	CASGRGTGQTGELFF
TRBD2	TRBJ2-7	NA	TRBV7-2	TGTGCCAGCAGCTTATCTAGCGGGGGTTACATTCCCTACGAGCAGTACTTC	CASSLSSGGYIPYEQYF
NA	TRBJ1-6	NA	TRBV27	TGTGCCAGCAGTTTGTACATGACAGAGGTCCCCGTTTGGCCCCTCCACTTT	CASSLYMTEVPVWPLHF
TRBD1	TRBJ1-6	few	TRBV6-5	TGTGCCAGCAGGACCGGACAGGAGGAATCACCCCTCCACTTT	CASRTGQEESPLHF
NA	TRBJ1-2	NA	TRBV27	TGTGCCAGCAGTTTATTCCCAGGGCGCTATGGCTACACCTTC	CASSLFPGRYGYTF
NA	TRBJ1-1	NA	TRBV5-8	TGTGCCAGCAGCTTGGGGCAGGAAGCTTTCTTT	CASSLGQEAFF
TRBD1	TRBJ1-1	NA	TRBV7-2	TGTGCCAGCAGCTTAGTAGTGACAGGGTTAGGGGCTTTCTTT	CASSLVVTGLGAFF
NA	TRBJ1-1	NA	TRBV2	TGTGCCAGCACCACAATGGGAGGGTCGGAAGCTTTCTTT	CASTTMGGSEAFF